These 29 T cell receptor beta chains share one sample of origin, sequenced in a study of blood T cell repertoires in COVID-19. Here immunoSEQ multiplex PCR was the method, and the copy in TCRdb shows in-frame clones only, minus some. The data show some 300,000 clones, almost 90% seen once. The sample consisted of peripheral blood. These receptors were taken from a woman between 40 and 50 years old with COVID-19, enrolled during active disease.

The chain joins TRBV10-2 to TRBJ1-1; D possibly corresponds to TRBD1 (6 bases). This CDR3 contains 14 residues. Germline V lookup: CDR1 WSHSY, CDR2 SAAADI. The V end was cut by 5 bases, the J end by 0 bases, with 10 bases between. The CDR3 spells CASSSGVMNTEAFF. In nucleotides, the CDR3 is TGCGCCAGCAGTTCAGGGGTCATGAACACTGAAGCTTTCTTT.

The J gene is TRBJ1-1, the V gene TRBV9; D gene uncertain. This CDR3 is built from 15 residues. Germline-derived CDR1 and CDR2 are SGDLS and YYNGEE. The ends were cut back, 0 bases at V and 0 bases at J, with 9 bases in the middle. This CDR3 reads CASSVAHSMNTEAFF. Written as DNA, the CDR3 is TGTGCCAGCAGCGTAGCTCACAGCATGAACACTGAAGCTTTCTTT.

The rearrangement joins TRBV6-6 to TRBJ1-5; 7 bases match TRBD1. The V segment lost 5 bases and the J segment 3 bases; nucleotides outside the gene matches: 22. The CDR3 contains 20 residues. Germline CDR1 and CDR2: MNHNY and SVGAGI (reference sequence). The CDR3 here is CASSPVIGQEGGRLNQPQHF. The CDR3, as DNA: TGTGCCAGCAGTCCCGTGATTGGACAGGAGGGGGGTAGGCTCAATCAGCCCCAGCATTTT.

CDR3 amino acids: CSASWGSEAFF. The CDR3, as DNA: TGCAGTGCTAGTTGGGGCAGTGAAGCTTTCTTT. The gene calls are TRBV20-1 and TRBJ1-1; TRBD1 is a possible D gene (5 bases). The V end was cut by 3 bases, the J end by 7 bases, with 9 bases between. Germline V gene data show CDR1 as DFQATT and CDR2 as SNEGSKA (reference sequence). The CDR3 is made up of 11 amino acids.

This clone was observed a few times. The J gene is TRBJ2-7, the V gene TRBV5-4; D not certain. V shed 0 bases and J shed 9 bases, with 16 bases lying between them. CDR3 length equals 14 residues. Germline-derived CDR1 and CDR2 are SGHNT and YYREEE (reference sequence). Written as DNA, the CDR3 is TGTGCCAGCAGCTTGGATGGATCGCGAGACTGGCAGTACTTC. Translation gives CASSLDGSRDWQYF.

The gene calls are TRBV14 and TRBJ2-5; 7 nucleotides agree with TRBD2. Germline assignment: CDR1 SGHDN and CDR2 FVKESK. The CDR3 is 15 residues long. Trimming took 4 bases from V and 4 from J; bases not matched to a gene: 9. The CDR3 sequence: CASSPRDYQGETQYF. CDR3 bases: TGTGCCAGCAGCCCCCGGGACTACCAAGGAGAGACCCAGTACTTC. The full variable domain, completed using reference TRBV14 and TRBJ2-5, is EAGVTQFPSHSVIEKGQTVTLRCDPISGHDNLYWYRRVMGKEIKFLLHFVKESKQDESGMPNNRFLAERTGGTYSTLKVQPAELEDSGVYFCASSPRDYQGETQYFGPGTRLLVL.

The V gene is TRBV18, the J gene TRBJ2-5, with TRBD1 identical over 8 bases. The trim removed 0 bases at V and 1 base at J, leaving 1 base unmatched. Germline CDR1 and CDR2: KGHSH and LQKENI. This CDR3 contains 15 residues. This chain's CDR3 is CASSPPDRGQETQYF. The CDR3 bases are TGTGCCAGCTCACCACCAGACAGGGGCCAAGAGACCCAGTACTTC.

This clone showed up many times. The V gene is TRBV4-3, the J gene TRBJ2-1; 10 bases are a match to TRBD2. The CDR3 loop spans 18 amino acids. Germline V gives CDR1 LGHNA, CDR2 YSLEER. J was trimmed by 6 bases and V by 3 bases; bases with no gene match: 14. The CDR3 DNA sequence: TGCGCCAGCAGCCATGCCGGGACTAGCGATTTGGAAACCAATGAGCAGTTCTTC. Its protein product is CASSHAGTSDLETNEQFF.

This clone was seen more than once but under ten times. J is TRBJ1-1 and V is TRBV7-2, with D unclear. Trimming stripped 2 bases from V and 6 bases from J, with 13 bases between. From germline, CDR1 is SGHTA and CDR2 FQGNSA. The CDR3 totals 14 residues. The CDR3 sequence is CASSLYEGSAEAFF. Written as DNA, the CDR3 is TGTGCCAGCAGCTTATATGAGGGCAGCGCTGAAGCTTTCTTT.

The V gene is TRBV5-1, the J gene TRBJ2-3, with D perhaps TRBD1 (5 bases). The length of the CDR3 is 14 residues. From germline, CDR1 is SGHRS and CDR2 YFSETQ. Trimming left V 5 bases short and J 3 bases short, with 13 bases between. CDR3 bases: TGCGCCAGCAGGGTGGGCCAGGGAACAGATACGCAGTATTTT. Its protein is CASRVGQGTDTQYF.

The chain employs TRBV5-1 and TRBJ1-1; D is unclear. CDR1 is SGHRS, CDR2 YFSETQ, per germline. V dropped 2 bases and J dropped 0 bases, with 8 bases sitting between them. This CDR3 region has 14 residues. The CDR3 DNA sequence: TGCGCCAGCAGCTTTGGCAGTTTGAACACTGAAGCTTTCTTT. Translated: CASSFGSLNTEAFF.

J is TRBJ2-1 and V is TRBV20-1; the match to TRBD2 covers 9 bases. CDR1 and CDR2 (germline): DFQATT, SNEGSKA (reference sequence). This CDR3 has 16 residues. The trim removed 3 bases at V and 10 bases at J, leaving 16 bases unmatched. CDR3: CSASRPGLAFLDEQFF. DNA of the CDR3: TGCAGTGCTAGTAGGCCGGGACTAGCTTTTCTGGACGAGCAGTTCTTC.

This chain joins TRBV6-5 and TRBJ1-1; 7 bases match TRBD1. Germline V gene lookup returns CDR1 MNHEY and CDR2 SVGAGI. V was pared by 4 bases and J by 4 bases, with 6 bases of the junction left unmatched. CDR3 length equals 14 residues. The CDR3 coding sequence is TGTGCCAGCAGTTTCAACAGGGGATCCACTGAAGCTTTCTTT. It codes for CASSFNRGSTEAFF.

This chain links TRBV6-5 with TRBJ1-1; unclear D gene. The CDR3 consists of 15 residues. CDR1 is MNHEY, CDR2 SVGAGI, per germline. V lost 8 bases to trimming and J lost 0 bases, with 16 bases between them. The CDR3 coding sequence is TGTGCCAGCCGAAGGAGGGCAGGTTTGAACACTGAAGCTTTCTTT. Amino acids: CASRRRAGLNTEAFF.

V gene TRBV10-3 combines with J gene TRBJ1-5; the D is unclear. V lost 2 bases and J lost 0, with 8 bases in between. Per the germline V gene, CDR1 is ENHRY and CDR2 is SYGVKD. The CDR3 totals 15 residues. CDR3 sequence: CAISENLVSNQPQHF. CDR3 DNA: TGTGCCATCAGTGAGAACTTGGTTAGCAATCAGCCCCAGCATTTT.

The genes are TRBV24-1 and TRBJ2-5; unclear D gene. CDR3 size: 10 residues. Germline CDR1 is KGHDR and CDR2 is SFDVKD. V lost 8 bases and J lost 5, with 5 bases in between. The CDR3 sequence is CATTAETQYF. CDR3 coding DNA: TGTGCCACCACAGCGGAGACCCAGTACTTC.

The chain uses TRBV7-2 and TRBJ2-1; 11 bases are shared with TRBD2. The CDR3 consists of 15 residues. Germline-derived CDR1 and CDR2 are SGHTA and FQGNSA. With V trimmed by 10 bases and J by 4 bases, 9 bases remained unmatched. CDR3 sequence: CATDPLAGGYNEQFF. Here the CDR3 DNA reads TGTGCCACCGACCCGCTAGCGGGGGGATACAATGAGCAGTTCTTC. Filled out from reference TRBV7-2 and TRBJ2-1, the complete variable domain reads GAGVSQSPSNKVTEKGKDVELRCDPISGHTALYWYRQSLGQGLEFLIYFQGNSAPDKSGLPSDRFSAERTGGSVSTLTIQRTQQEDSAVYLCATDPLAGGYNEQFFGPGTRLTVL.

The chain joins TRBV7-6 to TRBJ1-1, with D maybe TRBD1 (5 bases). This CDR3 has 15 residues. The V gene's germline CDR1 is SGHVS and CDR2 FNYEAQ. The ends were cut back, 4 bases at V and 2 bases at J, with 14 bases in the middle. Here the CDR3 DNA reads TGTGCCAGCAGCTCCTTGGGGGGGGTTAACACTGAAGCTTTCTTT. It encodes CASSSLGGVNTEAFF.

The rearrangement joins TRBV19 to TRBJ1-5; possible D gene TRBD1, 5 bases. The germline CDR1 and CDR2 sequences are LNHDA and SQIVND (reference sequence). CDR3 size: 14 residues. Deletions cut 7 bases from V and 3 bases from J, with 13 bases between. CDR3 sequence reads: CASTLQVHNQPQHF. Here the CDR3 DNA reads TGTGCCAGTACTTTACAGGTACACAATCAGCCCCAGCATTTT. Full variable domain (outside the CDR3, taken from reference TRBV19 and TRBJ1-5): DGGITQSPKYLFRKEGQNVTLSCEQNLNHDAMYWYRQDPGQGLRLIYYSQIVNDFQKGDIAEGYSVSREKKESFPLTVTSAQKNPTAFYLCASTLQVHNQPQHFGDGTRLSIL.

The rearrangement joins TRBV6-2 or TRBV6-3 to TRBJ1-6, with D unclear. This CDR3 comprises 16 residues. The ends were cut back, 6 bases at V and 0 bases at J, with 12 bases in the middle. In germline, CDR1 is MNHEY, CDR2 SVGEGT. For the CDR3, the DNA is TGTGCCAGCAGCCCTCGGACTGTCTCCTATAATTCACCCCTCCACTTT. Amino acid sequence: CASSPRTVSYNSPLHF.

The chain carries TRBV2 and TRBJ1-4; tentative D call: TRBD1 (5 bases). Trimming shortened V by 3 bases and J by 8 bases, and 13 bases separated the two germline ends. CDR3 size: 14 residues. CDR1 is SNHLY and CDR2 is FYNNEI in the germline V gene. CDR3 in DNA: TGTGCCAGCAGTGATTTTCCGGGGGGAGAAAAACTGTTTTTT. This gives the protein CASSDFPGGEKLFF.

This clone was detected a few times. This chain uses TRBV19 with TRBJ1-2; no definite D call. The CDR3 consists of 17 residues. Trimming shortened V by 4 bases and J by 1 base, and 19 bases separated the two germline ends. CDR1 and CDR2 from the germline V gene are LNHDA and SQIVND (reference sequence). The CDR3 loop reads CASSNPGNRRDNYGYTF. The CDR3 DNA is TGTGCCAGTAGTAACCCCGGGAATCGACGGGATAACTATGGCTACACCTTC.

J is TRBJ1-2 and V is TRBV7-9, with D unclear. The V gene lost 3 bases and the J gene lost 5 bases, with 7 bases spanning the gap. The CDR3 is made up of 12 amino acids. The V gene's germline CDR1 is SEHNR and CDR2 FQNEAQ (reference sequence). The CDR3 region is CASSFGEYGYTF. The CDR3 region has the DNA TGTGCCAGCAGCTTCGGGGAATATGGCTACACCTTC.

The chain is built from TRBV6-2 or TRBV6-3 and TRBJ2-5, with 7 nucleotides matching TRBD2. In germline, CDR1 is MNHEY, CDR2 SVGEGT. This CDR3 is built from 15 residues. The V segment lost 5 bases and the J segment 5 bases; nucleotides outside the gene matches: 11. CDR3 sequence (DNA): TGTGCCAGCAGTAATCCGGGACTATCCGCCGAGACCCAGTACTTC. Its translation is CASSNPGLSAETQYF.

The rearrangement links TRBV5-6 to TRBJ1-1; no reliable D call. The CDR3 totals 12 residues. Looked up from germline, CDR1 is SGHDT and CDR2 is YYEEEE. The germline V and J ends were trimmed by 3 bases and 1 base, with 4 bases remaining between them. The CDR3 protein is CASSSQNTEAFF. For the CDR3, the DNA is TGTGCCAGCAGCTCCCAGAACACTGAAGCTTTCTTT.

The chain combines TRBV4-3 with TRBJ2-3; 9 bases fit TRBD2. The CDR3 is 16 residues long. CDR1 and CDR2 (germline): LGHNA, YSLEER. Losses at the gene ends were 1 base for V and 2 bases for J; bases not matched to a gene: 4. This CDR3 is CASSQVAGVNTDTQYF. CDR3 in DNA: TGCGCCAGCAGCCAAGTAGCGGGGGTGAACACAGATACGCAGTATTTT.

A remark on this clone: The sample has other DNA sequences that encode this CDR3 too. The chain joins TRBV27 to TRBJ1-5; 7 bases map to TRBD1. The V segment lost 0 bases and the J segment 8 bases; nucleotides outside the gene matches: 16. CDR1 is MNHEY, CDR2 SMNVEV, per germline (reference sequence). The CDR3 length is 18 residues. The CDR3 sequence: CASSLSGQDYRQIKPQHF. CDR3 nucleotides: TGTGCCAGCAGTTTATCTGGACAGGATTACCGGCAAATCAAGCCCCAGCATTTT.

The chain employs TRBV7-2 and TRBJ1-3, with 7 bases that match TRBD1. The CDR3 has 14 residues. V lost 4 bases, J lost 4 bases, and 4 bases stayed unmatched. Germline lookup yields CDR1 SGHTA and CDR2 FQGNSA. CDR3 DNA: TGTGCCAGCAGCTCCGACAGGGAGGGAAACACCATATATTTT. Encoded protein: CASSSDREGNTIYF.

The gene calls are TRBV28 and TRBJ1-2, with D possibly matching TRBD1 (6 bases). Germline V gene sequence: CDR1 MDHEN, CDR2 SYDVKM. V was pared by 6 bases and J by 4 bases, with 15 bases between. The CDR3 has 14 residues. Here the CDR3 reads CASRNTGSGYGYTF. CDR3 DNA: TGTGCCAGCAGGAACACAGGGAGTGGCTATGGCTACACCTTC.